Below, 25 T cell receptor beta chains from the same sample are listed, as sequenced in a study of blood T cell repertoires in COVID-19. Clones were sequenced by immunoSEQ multiplex PCR, and TCRdb holds only the in-frame ones, with some missing. The sample yields about 94,000 clones, 80% seen once. Sequenced input: peripheral blood. These receptors came from a human donor in a cohort sampled during active COVID-19.

The rearrangement links TRBV29-1 to TRBJ1-1; a possible D gene is TRBD1 (5 bases). The CDR3 runs 15 residues. Trimming took off 5 bases at V and 4 bases at J, with 20 bases between the two ends. Germline V gene sequence: CDR1 SQVTM, CDR2 ANQGSEA. In DNA form, the CDR3 reads TGCAGCGTTTTCGCCTCTCGGGAGGGACCCACTGAAGCTTTCTTT. This sequence encodes CSVFASREGPTEAFF.

V and J are TRBV11-2 and TRBJ2-6; D is possibly TRBD1 (6 bases). Trimming took 4 bases from V and 1 from J, leaving 20 bases between them. The CDR3 runs 19 residues. Germline V gene sequence: CDR1 SGHAT, CDR2 FQNNGV. This CDR3 is CASSSPQGSRESGANVLTF. The DNA for the CDR3 is TGTGCCAGCAGCTCACCTCAGGGGTCCCGGGAATCTGGGGCCAACGTCCTGACTTTC.

V usage is TRBV25-1 and J usage is TRBJ1-1, with 7 nucleotides matching TRBD1. CDR1 is MGHDK and CDR2 is SYGVNS in the germline V gene. This CDR3 has 12 amino acids. V was clipped by 5 bases and J by 7 bases; unmatched bases: 4. CDR3 amino acids: CASSLNRGEAFF. CDR3 sequence (DNA): TGTGCCAGCAGTCTTAACAGGGGTGAAGCTTTCTTT. Based on the CDR3 plus reference TRBV25-1 and TRBJ1-1, the full variable domain is EADIYQTPRYLVIGTGKKITLECSQTMGHDKMYWYQQDPGMELHLIHYSYGVNSTEKGDLSSESTVSRIRTEHFPLTLESARPSHTSQYLCASSLNRGEAFFGQGTRLTVV.

This clone was counted once. J is TRBJ1-5 and V is TRBV19, with D perhaps TRBD1 (6 bases). The germline gives CDR1 LNHDA, CDR2 SQIVND (reference sequence). The CDR3 covers 15 residues. Trimming removed 5 bases at V and 3 bases at J, with 14 bases between. The CDR3 protein is CASSLQGMHNQPQHF. The CDR3 DNA reads TGTGCCAGTAGTCTACAGGGTATGCACAATCAGCCCCAGCATTTT.

The chain carries TRBV19 and TRBJ1-2; maybe TRBD1 (6 bases). This CDR3 comprises 16 residues. Per the germline V gene, CDR1 is LNHDA and CDR2 is SQIVND (reference sequence). V shed 3 bases and J shed 1 base, with 15 bases lying between them. The CDR3 reads CASSITRPGVNYGYTF. The CDR3 DNA sequence: TGTGCCAGTAGTATTACTCGGCCAGGGGTTAACTATGGCTACACCTTC.

The chain combines TRBV5-1 with TRBJ1-6; 7 positions agree with TRBD1. CDR1 SGHRS and CDR2 YFSETQ come from the germline V gene. The CDR3 is 15 amino acids. J gave up 10 bases and V 0 bases, and 7 bases lay outside the gene matches. The CDR3 nucleotides read TGCGCCAGCAGCTTGGCGGCAGGGGGAGTATCACCCCTCCACTTT. This sequence encodes CASSLAAGGVSPLHF.

The chain joins TRBV19 to TRBJ1-5; TRBD1 is a possible D gene (5 bases). V shed 8 bases and J shed 4 bases, with 12 bases lying between them. The CDR3 sequence is 13 residues long. Per the germline V gene, CDR1 is LNHDA and CDR2 is SQIVND (reference sequence). The CDR3 DNA is TGTGCCAGTGGGGGGGTGGGGAATCAGCCCCAGCATTTT. Translating it yields CASGGVGNQPQHF. Full variable domain (outside the CDR3, taken from reference TRBV19 and TRBJ1-5): DGGITQSPKYLFRKEGQNVTLSCEQNLNHDAMYWYRQDPGQGLRLIYYSQIVNDFQKGDIAEGYSVSREKKESFPLTVTSAQKNPTAFYLCASGGVGNQPQHFGDGTRLSIL.

This rearrangement joins TRBV7-9 to TRBJ2-7; D uncertain. Trimming took off 3 bases at V and 2 bases at J, with 11 bases between the two ends. From germline, CDR1 is SEHNR and CDR2 FQNEAQ (reference sequence). This CDR3 region has 14 residues. This CDR3 is CASSFPGRTYEQYF. Here the CDR3 DNA reads TGTGCCAGCAGCTTTCCCGGCAGGACCTACGAGCAGTACTTC.

The chain is built from TRBV5-1 and TRBJ1-1, with D possibly matching TRBD1 (6 bases). Germline CDR1 and CDR2: SGHRS and YFSETQ. The length of the CDR3 is 14 residues. V lost 2 bases and J lost 6, with 14 bases in between. The DNA for the CDR3 is TGCGCCAGCAGCTTCTTCGCGGGGGGCGCTGAAGCTTTCTTT. Encoded protein: CASSFFAGGAEAFF.

V is TRBV27 and J is TRBJ1-1; weak D call: TRBD1 (5 bases). The ends were cut back, 0 bases at V and 2 bases at J, with 10 bases in the middle. This CDR3 contains 15 residues. Germline CDR1 is MNHEY and CDR2 is SMNVEV (reference sequence). For the CDR3, the DNA is TGTGCCAGCAGTTTATCGCGGGGGTCTAACACTGAAGCTTTCTTT. Translated, it gives CASSLSRGSNTEAFF.

CDR3 in DNA: TGTGCCAGCAGTTCTTATGGAGAAACCGGGGAGCTGTTTTTT. Amino acid sequence: CASSSYGETGELFF. The chain employs TRBV28 and TRBJ2-2; D gene ambiguous. The V end was cut by 4 bases, the J end by 5 bases, with 11 bases between. There are 14 residues in the CDR3. Germline CDR1 MDHEN, CDR2 SYDVKM.

The genes are TRBV5-6 and TRBJ2-3; 7 bases align to TRBD2. Unmatched junction bases numbered 9, after V lost 4 bases and J lost 1 base. Germline CDR1 SGHDT, CDR2 YYEEEE. The CDR3 totals 16 residues. In DNA, the CDR3 is TGTGCCAGCAGCCCACAAGCGGGATTTCGCACAGATACGCAGTATTTT. This encodes CASSPQAGFRTDTQYF.

This rearrangement joins TRBV19 to TRBJ2-7; 11 bases align to TRBD1. The CDR3 sequence is 13 residues long. Trimming cost V 8 bases and J 5 bases; bases outside gene matches: 5. From germline, CDR1 is LNHDA and CDR2 SQIVND (reference sequence). The CDR3 spells CASAGQGGHEQYF. The CDR3 bases are TGTGCCAGTGCGGGACAGGGGGGCCACGAGCAGTACTTC. The complete variable domain, with remaining parts taken from reference TRBV19 and TRBJ2-7, reads DGGITQSPKYLFRKEGQNVTLSCEQNLNHDAMYWYRQDPGQGLRLIYYSQIVNDFQKGDIAEGYSVSREKKESFPLTVTSAQKNPTAFYLCASAGQGGHEQYFGPGTRLTVT.

The J gene is TRBJ1-1, the V gene TRBV5-5; 7 positions match TRBD1. V gave up 3 bases and J gave up 0 bases; unmatched junction bases: 5. The CDR3 extends over 15 amino acids. The germline CDR1 and CDR2 sequences are SGHKS and YYEKEE (reference sequence). Written as DNA, the CDR3 is TGTGCCAGCAGCTCGGGACAGAACTTGAACACTGAAGCTTTCTTT. Amino acid sequence: CASSSGQNLNTEAFF.

V usage is TRBV6-5 and J usage is TRBJ2-7; a possible D gene is TRBD1 (9 bases). In germline, CDR1 is MNHEY, CDR2 SVGAGI. V lost 7 bases and J 5 bases, leaving 21 bases between the germline ends. The CDR3 spans 15 residues. CDR3 nucleotides: TGTGCCAGCACCTCGGGGGGGACAGGGACCCACGAGCAGTACTTC. Its protein is CASTSGGTGTHEQYF.

This clone was seen a handful of times. The chain couples TRBV7-9 to TRBJ1-1; D not certain. The CDR3 runs 13 residues. Germline CDR1 reads SEHNR; CDR2 reads FQNEAQ (reference sequence). V lost 3 bases, J lost 1 base, and 6 bases lay in between. The CDR3 nucleotides are TGTGCCAGCAGCTTGACGGGGAACACTGAAGCTTTCTTT. It yields the protein CASSLTGNTEAFF.

The chain combines TRBV12-3 or TRBV12-4 with TRBJ2-7, with a weak D call TRBD2 (5 bases). Trimming left V 8 bases short and J 4 bases short, with 12 bases between. This CDR3 spans 12 amino acids. This CDR3 reads CASLERGYEQYF. In nucleotides, the CDR3 is TGTGCCAGCCTTGAACGCGGGTACGAGCAGTACTTC.

The rearrangement uses TRBV12-3 or TRBV12-4 and TRBJ2-2; the D gene is possibly TRBD1 (6 bases). This CDR3 is built from 13 residues. V was trimmed by 6 bases and J by 3 bases, leaving 8 bases between them. The CDR3 DNA reads as TGTGCCAGCAGAAGGACAGACACCGGGGAGCTGTTTTTT. Protein product: CASRRTDTGELFF.

V gene TRBV7-3 combines with J gene TRBJ2-6, with 9 bases fitting TRBD1. The germline V gene has CDR1 SGHTA and CDR2 FQGTGA. Trimming took 5 bases from V and 2 from J; bases not matched to a gene: 7. CDR3 size: 17 residues. CDR3 amino acids: CASSPDRGHPGANVLTF. The CDR3, as DNA: TGTGCCAGCAGCCCGGACAGGGGACACCCTGGGGCCAACGTCCTGACTTTC. The full variable domain, completed using reference TRBV7-3 and TRBJ2-6, is GAGVSQTPSNKVTEKGKYVELRCDPISGHTALYWYRQSLGQGPEFLIYFQGTGAADDSGLPNDRFFAVRPEGSVSTLKIQRTERGDSAVYLCASSPDRGHPGANVLTFGAGSRLTVL.

The chain links TRBV20-1 to TRBJ1-4; no clear D gene. The germline V gene encodes CDR1 DFQATT and CDR2 SNEGSKA (reference sequence). V was trimmed by 3 bases and J by 6 bases, leaving 8 bases between them. The CDR3 covers 12 residues. The CDR3 sequence: CSASEADEKLFF. In DNA, the CDR3 is TGCAGTGCTAGTGAGGCAGATGAAAAACTGTTTTTT.

The chain is built from TRBV11-2 and TRBJ2-5, with 8 bases aligning to TRBD1. Germline V CDR1 and CDR2: SGHAT, FQNNGV. The V and J ends lost 5 bases and 7 bases, in that order; junction bases with no gene match: 15. The length of the CDR3 is 16 residues. The CDR3 sequence: CASSPRGQGAQGTQYF. The CDR3 DNA reads TGTGCCAGCAGCCCTAGGGGTCAGGGGGCGCAGGGGACCCAGTACTTC.

V gene TRBV6-5 combines with J gene TRBJ2-7; 7 nucleotides match TRBD2. The germline V gene encodes CDR1 MNHEY and CDR2 SVGAGI. The CDR3 loop spans 12 amino acids. V shed 8 bases and J 3 bases; nucleotides not matched to a gene: 4. The chain's CDR3 is CASGRAFYEQYF. Here the CDR3 DNA reads TGTGCCAGCGGGAGGGCCTTCTACGAGCAGTACTTC.

The J gene is TRBJ2-5, the V gene TRBV5-1, with 9 bases matching TRBD1. CDR3 length equals 14 residues. V lost 4 bases and J lost 1; bases outside the gene matches: 2. Germline V gene sequence: CDR1 SGHRS, CDR2 YFSETQ. CDR3 nucleotides: TGCGCCAGCAGCCCGGGACAGGGCCAAGAGACCCAGTACTTC. It codes for CASSPGQGQETQYF.

The genes are TRBV28 and TRBJ2-7, with 10 bases fitting TRBD2. The CDR3 sequence is 14 residues long. Trimming cost V 5 bases and J 4 bases; bases outside gene matches: 5. Looked up from germline, CDR1 is MDHEN and CDR2 is SYDVKM. The CDR3 coding sequence is TGTGCCAGCAGTGGACCTAGCGGGAGTTACGAGCAGTACTTC. It encodes CASSGPSGSYEQYF.

The chain is built from TRBV5-4 and TRBJ2-6; 7 nucleotides match TRBD2. V shed 4 bases and J 4 bases; nucleotides not matched to a gene: 11. The germline V gene encodes CDR1 SGHNT and CDR2 YYREEE (reference sequence). The CDR3 length is 17 residues. The CDR3 sequence: CASSRGGPAAGANVLTF. The CDR3 nucleotides are TGTGCCAGCAGCCGCGGGGGTCCCGCGGCCGGGGCCAACGTCCTGACTTTC.